The next 5 T cell receptor beta chains were all read from a single sample in a study of blood T cell repertoires in COVID-19. Clones were read by immunoSEQ multiplex PCR, and TCRdb kept only the in-frame ones, dropping some. The profile shows 100,000 to 150,000 clones, around 89% of them singletons. The sequenced sample consisted of peripheral blood. The source is a man aged 50-60 years with acute or convalescent COVID-19.

In this sample, this clone turned up a few times. The gene calls are TRBV30 and TRBJ1-4, with D possibly TRBD1 on 5 matching bases. V lost 0 bases to trimming and J lost 7 bases, with 12 bases between them. Germline assignment: CDR1 GTSNPN and CDR2 SVGIG (reference sequence). This CDR3 contains 14 residues. This CDR3 reads CAWSVRAGREKLFF. The CDR3 DNA is TGTGCCTGGAGTGTAAGGGCAGGGCGTGAAAAACTGTTTTTT.

CDR3 region: CASSKESGTGNTDTQYF. The CDR3 DNA follows: TGTGCCAGCAGCAAAGAATCGGGGACAGGGAATACAGATACGCAGTATTTT. The rearrangement uses TRBV21-1 and TRBJ2-3; TRBD1 is taken as the D call from the table, unchecked against the DNA. TRBV21-1 is labeled a pseudogene. The CDR3 runs 17 residues.

The rearrangement joins TRBV5-1 to TRBJ1-6, with a tentative D call TRBD1 (6 bases). CDR1 and CDR2 (germline): SGHRS, YFSETQ. With 0 bases removed from V and 4 bases from J, the gap between germline ends came to 17 bases. The CDR3 has 18 residues. As DNA, the CDR3 is TGCGCCAGCAGCTTGGATGCACAGGGCTGGGATTATAATTCACCCCTCCACTTT. This translates into CASSLDAQGWDYNSPLHF.

This chain joins TRBV3-1 (or the pseudogene TRBV3-2) and TRBJ1-1; D gene unclear. The CDR3 runs 11 residues. Trimming took 4 bases from V and 5 from J, leaving 5 bases between them. Germline CDR1 reads LGHDT; CDR2 reads YNNKEL (reference sequence). CDR3 nucleotides: TGTGCCAGCAGCCGAGGGACTGAAGCTTTCTTT. It codes for CASSRGTEAFF.

This rearrangement joins TRBV2 to TRBJ2-2; 11 bases are a match to TRBD2. V lost 6 bases, J lost 0 bases, and 3 bases stayed unmatched. This CDR3 spans 16 amino acids. Germline V gene lookup returns CDR1 SNHLY and CDR2 FYNNEI. Here the CDR3 reads CASSLTSGANTGELFF. Here the CDR3 DNA reads TGTGCCAGCAGCCTGACTAGCGGGGCGAACACCGGGGAGCTGTTTTTT. The whole variable domain, filled in from reference TRBV2 and TRBJ2-2, reads EPEVTQTPSHQVTQMGQEVILRCVPISNHLYFYWYRQILGQKVEFLVSFYNNEISEKSEIFDDQFSVERPDGSNFTLKIRSTKLEDSAMYFCASSLTSGANTGELFFGEGSRLTVL.